This TCR beta chain comes out of a study of cytomegalovirus exposure and HLA in healthy donors. Overall study findings and caveats: The study carried out a later analysis of TCR beta sequences. It associated roughly 17,000 of them with specific HLA alleles at a false discovery rate of 0.05.

Vbeta (60) and Jbeta (13) primers were used in the PCR. Repertoires were generated with immunoSEQ multiplex PCR, while TCRdb's copy carries only in-frame clones and drops some. The sample shows roughly 90,000 clones, approximately 74% of them seen only once. This clone has only a few counts. As yet, its antigen is unknown. This sequence was found in a man aged 25-45 years in good health and CMV-seropositive. Sequencing was done on a sample of PBMCs.

The CDR3 here is CASSVTSGDGEQYF. CDR3 sequence (DNA): TGTGCCAGCAGCGTGACTAGCGGGGATGGCGAGCAGTACTTC. V usage is TRBV9 and J usage is TRBJ2-7, with TRBD2 matching 11 bases. This CDR3 is built from 14 residues. Germline CDR1 and CDR2: SGDLS and YYNGEE. J was trimmed by 6 bases and V by 2 bases; bases with no gene match: 4.